This passage covers 4 T cell receptor beta chains from one sample sequenced in a study of CD8 T cells in ankylosing spondylitis (dated 2017 in TCRdb). The research as a whole found: A TCR beta motif of 8 or 9 highly homologous amino acid variants appeared characteristic of blood from ankylosing spondylitis patients.

For these TCRs, the target antigens are not known. Receptors were amplified or captured by 5' RACE. This sample was sequenced with an Illumina HiSeq 2500. The public sequencing data were trimmed at Q25 with fastp and processed into clonotypes with MiXCR by TCRdb, which kept only in-frame beta chains. Each CDR3 protein appears once, grouped with its most common genes and DNA. Recorded for this sample are 700,000 to 1,000,000 distinct CDR3 sequences; 12% of them occurred a single time. 0.51% of the sample belongs to the ten largest clones. Sequencing input: blood, either unsorted or a sorted T cell fraction (not recorded which). These receptors were obtained from a male donor with ankylosing spondylitis.

The rearrangement joins TRBV6-2 or TRBV6-3 to TRBJ2-1; D possibly corresponds to TRBD1 (6 bases). The CDR3 consists of 17 residues. V was clipped by 5 bases and J by 4 bases, with 21 bases between them. From germline, CDR1 is MNHEY and CDR2 SVGEGT. The CDR3 loop is CASSKRGSRGPYNEQFF. The CDR3 bases are TGTGCCAGCAGTAAGCGTGGATCCAGGGGTCCTTACAATGAGCAGTTCTTC.

The chain uses TRBV12-3 or TRBV12-4 and TRBJ2-1, with TRBD2 matching 13 bases. This CDR3 comprises 17 residues. Trimming at V came to 0 bases and at J to 8 bases, leaving 7 bases not matched to a gene. CDR3 sequence: CASSLARTSGSSYEQFF. CDR3 coding DNA: TGTGCCAGCAGTTTAGCCAGGACTAGCGGGAGTTCCTATGAGCAGTTCTTC.

This clonotype turned up a few times. The chain couples TRBV11-2 to TRBJ2-1, with 10 bases aligning to TRBD2. J was trimmed by 6 bases and V by 5 bases; bases with no gene match: 19. The length of the CDR3 is 19 residues. The germline gives CDR1 SGHAT, CDR2 FQNNGV. The CDR3 protein is CASSPQTVGAGGGPNEQFF. The DNA for the CDR3 is TGTGCCAGCAGCCCCCAAACAGTCGGAGCGGGAGGGGGTCCCAATGAGCAGTTCTTC. The entire variable domain, with the rest obtained from reference TRBV11-2 and TRBJ2-1, is as follows: EAGVAQSPRYKIIEKRQSVAFWCNPISGHATLYWYQQILGQGPKLLIQFQNNGVVDDSQLPKDRFSAERLKGVDSTLKIQPAKLEDSAVYLCASSPQTVGAGGGPNEQFFGPGTRLTVL.

This clonotype was counted ten times or more. The gene calls are TRBV20-1 and TRBJ1-5, with 7 bases aligning to TRBD1. J gave up 7 bases and V 3 bases, and 12 bases lay outside the gene matches. The CDR3 length is 15 residues. Per the germline V gene, CDR1 is DFQATT and CDR2 is SNEGSKA (reference sequence). CDR3 amino acids: CSASPSDRAYQPQHF. CDR3 nucleotide sequence: TGCAGTGCTAGCCCCTCTGACAGGGCTTACCAGCCCCAGCATTTT.